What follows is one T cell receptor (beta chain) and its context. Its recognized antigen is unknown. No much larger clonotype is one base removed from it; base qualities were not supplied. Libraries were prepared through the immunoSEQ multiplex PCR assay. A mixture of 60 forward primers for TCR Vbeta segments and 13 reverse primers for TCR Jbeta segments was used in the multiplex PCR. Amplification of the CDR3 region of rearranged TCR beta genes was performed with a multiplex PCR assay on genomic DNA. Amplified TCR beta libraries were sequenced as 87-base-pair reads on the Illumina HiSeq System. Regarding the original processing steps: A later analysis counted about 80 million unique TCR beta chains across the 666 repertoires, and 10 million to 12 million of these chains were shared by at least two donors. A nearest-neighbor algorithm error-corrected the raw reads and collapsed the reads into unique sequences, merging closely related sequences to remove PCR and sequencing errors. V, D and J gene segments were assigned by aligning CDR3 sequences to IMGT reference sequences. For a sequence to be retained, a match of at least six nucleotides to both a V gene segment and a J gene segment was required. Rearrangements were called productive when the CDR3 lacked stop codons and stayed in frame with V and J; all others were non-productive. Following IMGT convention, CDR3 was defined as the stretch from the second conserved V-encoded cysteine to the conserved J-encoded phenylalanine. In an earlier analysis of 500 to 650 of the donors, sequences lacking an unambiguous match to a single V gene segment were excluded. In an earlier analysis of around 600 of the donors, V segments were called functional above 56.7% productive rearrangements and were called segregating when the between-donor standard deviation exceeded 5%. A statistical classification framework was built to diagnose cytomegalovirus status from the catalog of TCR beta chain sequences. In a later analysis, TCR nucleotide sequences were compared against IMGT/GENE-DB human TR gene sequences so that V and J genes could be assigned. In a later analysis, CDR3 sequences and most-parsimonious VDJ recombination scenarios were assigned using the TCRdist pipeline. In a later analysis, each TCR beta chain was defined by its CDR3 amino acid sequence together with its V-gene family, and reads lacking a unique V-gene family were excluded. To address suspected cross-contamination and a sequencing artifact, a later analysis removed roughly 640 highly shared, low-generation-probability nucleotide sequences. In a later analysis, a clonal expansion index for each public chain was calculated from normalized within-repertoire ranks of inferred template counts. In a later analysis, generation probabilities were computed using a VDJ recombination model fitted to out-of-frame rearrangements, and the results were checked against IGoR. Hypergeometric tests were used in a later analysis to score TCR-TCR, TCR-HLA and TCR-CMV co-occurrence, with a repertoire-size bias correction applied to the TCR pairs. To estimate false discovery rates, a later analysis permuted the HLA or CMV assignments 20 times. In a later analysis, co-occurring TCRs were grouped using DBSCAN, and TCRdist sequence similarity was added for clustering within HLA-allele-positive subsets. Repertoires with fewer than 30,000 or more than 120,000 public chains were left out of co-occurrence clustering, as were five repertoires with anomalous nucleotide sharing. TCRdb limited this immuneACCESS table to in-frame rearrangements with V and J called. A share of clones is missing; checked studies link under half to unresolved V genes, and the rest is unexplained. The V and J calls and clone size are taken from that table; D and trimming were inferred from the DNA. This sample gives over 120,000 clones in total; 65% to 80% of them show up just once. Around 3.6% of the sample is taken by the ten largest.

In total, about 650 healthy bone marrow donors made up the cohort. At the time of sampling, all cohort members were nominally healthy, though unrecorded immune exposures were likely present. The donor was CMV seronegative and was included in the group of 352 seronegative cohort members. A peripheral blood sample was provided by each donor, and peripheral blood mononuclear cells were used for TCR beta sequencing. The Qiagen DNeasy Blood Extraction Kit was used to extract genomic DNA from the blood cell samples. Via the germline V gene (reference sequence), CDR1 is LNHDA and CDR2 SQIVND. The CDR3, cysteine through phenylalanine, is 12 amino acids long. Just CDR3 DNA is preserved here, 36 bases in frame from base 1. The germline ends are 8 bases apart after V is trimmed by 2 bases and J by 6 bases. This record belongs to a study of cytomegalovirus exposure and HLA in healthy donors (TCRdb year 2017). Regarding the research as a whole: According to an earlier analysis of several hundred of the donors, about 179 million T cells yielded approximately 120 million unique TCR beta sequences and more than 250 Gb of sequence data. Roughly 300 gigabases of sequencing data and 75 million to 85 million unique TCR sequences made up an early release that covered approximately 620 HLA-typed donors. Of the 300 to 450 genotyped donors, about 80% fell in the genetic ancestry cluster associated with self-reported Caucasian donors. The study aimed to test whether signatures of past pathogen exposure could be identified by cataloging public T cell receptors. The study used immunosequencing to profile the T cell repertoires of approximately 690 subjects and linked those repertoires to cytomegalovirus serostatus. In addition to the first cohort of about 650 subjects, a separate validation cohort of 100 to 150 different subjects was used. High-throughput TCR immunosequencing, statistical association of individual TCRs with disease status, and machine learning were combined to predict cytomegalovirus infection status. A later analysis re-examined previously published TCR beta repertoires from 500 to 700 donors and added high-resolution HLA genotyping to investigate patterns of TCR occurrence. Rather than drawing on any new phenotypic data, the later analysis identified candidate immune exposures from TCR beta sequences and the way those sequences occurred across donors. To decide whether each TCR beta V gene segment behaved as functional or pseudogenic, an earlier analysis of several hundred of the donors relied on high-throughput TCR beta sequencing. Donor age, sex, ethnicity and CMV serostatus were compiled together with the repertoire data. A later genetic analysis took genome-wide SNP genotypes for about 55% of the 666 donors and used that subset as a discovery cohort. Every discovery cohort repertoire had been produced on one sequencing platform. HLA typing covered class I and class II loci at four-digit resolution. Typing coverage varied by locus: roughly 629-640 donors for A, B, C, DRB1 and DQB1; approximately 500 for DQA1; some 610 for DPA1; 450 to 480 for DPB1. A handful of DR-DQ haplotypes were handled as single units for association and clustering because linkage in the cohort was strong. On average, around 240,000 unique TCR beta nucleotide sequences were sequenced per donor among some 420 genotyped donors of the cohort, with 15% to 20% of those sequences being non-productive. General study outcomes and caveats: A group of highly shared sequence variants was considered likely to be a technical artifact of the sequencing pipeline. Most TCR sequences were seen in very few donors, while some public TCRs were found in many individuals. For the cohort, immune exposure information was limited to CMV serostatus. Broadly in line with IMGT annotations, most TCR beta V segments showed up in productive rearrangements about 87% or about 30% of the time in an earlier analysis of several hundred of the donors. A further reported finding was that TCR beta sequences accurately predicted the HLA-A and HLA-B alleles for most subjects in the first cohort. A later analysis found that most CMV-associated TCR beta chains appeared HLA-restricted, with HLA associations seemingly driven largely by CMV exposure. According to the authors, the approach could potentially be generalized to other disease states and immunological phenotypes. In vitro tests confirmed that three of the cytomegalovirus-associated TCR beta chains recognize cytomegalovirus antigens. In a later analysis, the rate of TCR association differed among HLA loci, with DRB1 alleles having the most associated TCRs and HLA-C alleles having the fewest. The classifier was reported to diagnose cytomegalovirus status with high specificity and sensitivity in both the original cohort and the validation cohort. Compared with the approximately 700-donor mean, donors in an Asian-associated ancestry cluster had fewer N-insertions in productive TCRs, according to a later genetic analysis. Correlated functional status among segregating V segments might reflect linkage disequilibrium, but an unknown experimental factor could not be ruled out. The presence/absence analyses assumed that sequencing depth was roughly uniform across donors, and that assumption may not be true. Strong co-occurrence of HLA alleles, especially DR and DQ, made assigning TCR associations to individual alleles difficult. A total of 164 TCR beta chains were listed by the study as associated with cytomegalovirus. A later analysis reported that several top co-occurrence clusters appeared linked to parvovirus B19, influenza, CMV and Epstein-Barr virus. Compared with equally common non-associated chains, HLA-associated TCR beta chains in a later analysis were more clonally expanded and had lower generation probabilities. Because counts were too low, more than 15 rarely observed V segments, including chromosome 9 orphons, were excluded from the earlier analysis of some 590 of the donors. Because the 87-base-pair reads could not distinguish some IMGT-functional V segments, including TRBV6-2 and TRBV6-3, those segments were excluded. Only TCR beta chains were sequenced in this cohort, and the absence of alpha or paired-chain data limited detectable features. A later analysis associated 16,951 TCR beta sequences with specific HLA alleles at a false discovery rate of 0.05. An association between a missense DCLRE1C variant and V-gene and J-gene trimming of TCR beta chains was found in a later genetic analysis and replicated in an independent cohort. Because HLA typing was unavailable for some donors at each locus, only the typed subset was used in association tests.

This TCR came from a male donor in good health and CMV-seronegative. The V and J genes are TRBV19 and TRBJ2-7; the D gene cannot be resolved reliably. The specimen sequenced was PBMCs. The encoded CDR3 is CASSIIGGEQYF. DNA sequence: TGTGCCAGTAGTATAATTGGCGGCGAGCAGTACTTC.